The next 19 T cell receptor beta chains were all read from a single sample in a study of long-term antiretroviral therapy in people with HIV. The immunoSEQ assay was v3.0, run at survey level. This table comes from immunoSEQ multiplex PCR, and its TCRdb copy is limited to in-frame clones, with some not included. The table includes approximately 35,000 clones, 95% to 98% detected once. This specimen was unsorted PBMCs, taken 6.9 years after starting antiretroviral therapy. Receptors originate from a man aged 25-45 years with HIV.

The rearrangement uses TRBV9 and TRBJ2-2; D not resolved. The V gene's germline CDR1 is SGDLS and CDR2 YYNGEE. The CDR3 totals 18 residues. Between the trimmed V and J ends, which lost 4 bases and 2 bases, there was a span of 21 bases. CDR3 coding DNA: TGTGCCAGCAGCCCCCCTTATCGCGAAATTTACAACACCGGGGAGCTGTTTTTT. It codes for CASSPPYREIYNTGELFF.

The gene calls are TRBV7-9 and TRBJ2-7; weak D call: TRBD2 (6 bases). Germline V gene sequence: CDR1 SEHNR, CDR2 FQNEAQ (reference sequence). CDR3 length equals 14 residues. V dropped 4 bases and J dropped 6 bases, with 16 bases sitting between them. The CDR3 coding sequence is TGTGCCAGCAGCTCGGCGGGGCAGGGAGGCGAGCAGTACTTC. Translating it yields CASSSAGQGGEQYF.

This chain joins TRBV5-1 and TRBJ2-5; D tentatively reads TRBD1 or TRBD2 (5 bases each). The V gene lost 3 bases and the J gene lost 1 base, with 10 bases spanning the gap. Germline assignment: CDR1 SGHRS and CDR2 YFSETQ. The CDR3 extends over 14 amino acids. Here the CDR3 reads CASSWDGVQETQYF. CDR3 nucleotides: TGCGCCAGCAGCTGGGACGGGGTCCAAGAGACCCAGTACTTC.

The chain is built from TRBV7-9 and TRBJ2-1, with D perhaps TRBD2 (5 bases). Germline lookup yields CDR1 SEHNR and CDR2 FQNEAQ (reference sequence). V lost 5 bases and J lost 6, with 17 bases in between. This CDR3 has 15 amino acids. Written as DNA, the CDR3 is TGTGCCAGCAGCCCTAGGATCCCCGAGGGCAATGAGCAGTTCTTC. This sequence encodes CASSPRIPEGNEQFF. Full variable domain (outside the CDR3, taken from reference TRBV7-9 and TRBJ2-1): DTGVSQNPRHKITKRGQNVTFRCDPISEHNRLYWYRQTLGQGPEFLTYFQNEAQLEKSRLLSDRFSAERPKGSFSTLEIQRTEQGDSAMYLCASSPRIPEGNEQFFGPGTRLTVL.

The chain joins TRBV7-8 to TRBJ2-7; 9 nucleotides agree with TRBD2. After removal of 5 bases from V and 7 bases from J, the junction contained 18 bases not matched to a gene. CDR1 is SGHVS and CDR2 is FQNEAQ in the germline V gene. The CDR3 covers 17 residues. This CDR3 is CASSLRGWAGGQGEQYF. The CDR3 DNA is TGTGCCAGCAGCCTCCGTGGGTGGGCGGGAGGGCAAGGTGAGCAGTACTTC.

CDR3 sequence (DNA): TGTGCCAGCAGTCACCTCCGACGAAACACCATATATTTT. It codes for CASSHLRRNTIYF. This chain links TRBV2 with TRBJ1-3; D is uncertain. The V gene's germline CDR1 is SNHLY and CDR2 FYNNEI. The CDR3 has 13 amino acids. V lost 5 bases and J lost 5, with 10 bases in between.

The rearrangement joins TRBV2 to TRBJ1-2, with 7 bases identical to TRBD1. With 6 bases clipped from V and 6 bases from J, the junction kept 16 bases outside the gene matches. The CDR3 loop spans 16 amino acids. Germline V gene lookup returns CDR1 SNHLY and CDR2 FYNNEI. The CDR3 here is CASSLQGPGTVHGYTF. CDR3 in DNA: TGTGCCAGCAGCCTACAGGGCCCCGGGACAGTACATGGCTACACCTTC.

The gene calls are TRBV27 and TRBJ1-2, with TRBD1 identical over 8 bases. CDR3 length equals 16 residues. Germline loops: CDR1 MNHEY, CDR2 SMNVEV (reference sequence). With V trimmed by 6 bases and J by 4 bases, 13 bases remained unmatched. Here the CDR3 DNA reads TGTGCCAGCAGCTCCCCATCGGACAGGGTGGGCTATGGCTACACCTTC. Translated: CASSSPSDRVGYGYTF.

This chain connects TRBV27 to TRBJ2-3; 8 nucleotides align to TRBD2. From germline, CDR1 is MNHEY and CDR2 SMNVEV (reference sequence). V lost 0 bases to trimming and J lost 6 bases; unmatched junction nucleotides: 5. The CDR3 sequence is 15 residues long. In DNA, the CDR3 is TGTGCCAGCAGTTTATCGTGGCGGGGGGCCGATACGCAGTATTTT. Protein product: CASSLSWRGADTQYF.

The chain is built from TRBV4-1 and TRBJ2-4; D may correspond to TRBD1 or TRBD2 (6 bases each). Looked up from germline, CDR1 is MGHRA and CDR2 is YSYEKL. CDR3 size: 16 residues. Between the trimmed V and J ends, which lost 2 bases and 3 bases, there was a span of 14 bases. In DNA form, the CDR3 reads TGCGCCAGCAGCCAAATGCCGGGGGCGATCAAAAACATTCAGTACTTC. As protein: CASSQMPGAIKNIQYF.

The chain couples TRBV19 to TRBJ2-1, with a weak D call TRBD2 (6 bases). The ends were cut back, 3 bases at V and 6 bases at J, with 12 bases in the middle. There are 14 residues in the CDR3. The germline V gene has CDR1 LNHDA and CDR2 SQIVND (reference sequence). Here the CDR3 reads CASSMRGLVNEQFF. CDR3 nucleotides: TGTGCCAGTAGTATGAGGGGACTGGTCAATGAGCAGTTCTTC.

The table lists this clone with a count of one. The chain links TRBV6-6 to TRBJ2-1, with 11 positions matching TRBD2. Trimming at V came to 6 bases and at J to 9 bases, leaving 13 bases not matched to a gene. This CDR3 has 16 amino acids. The germline gives CDR1 MNHNY, CDR2 SVGAGI (reference sequence). The CDR3 nucleotides read TGTGCCAGCAGAAACACCAATAGCGGGGGGGCGGGTGAGCAGTTCTTC. Amino acids: CASRNTNSGGAGEQFF.

The chain employs TRBV7-2 and TRBJ1-6, with D hard to call. Germline loops: CDR1 SGHTA, CDR2 FQGNSA. The CDR3 is made up of 14 amino acids. The V end lost 5 bases, the J end lost 9 bases, and 14 bases lay between the germline ends. The CDR3: CASSRDPSSSPLHF. The DNA of the CDR3 is TGTGCCAGCAGCAGAGACCCTTCGAGTTCACCCCTCCACTTT.

V usage is TRBV6-5 and J usage is TRBJ2-7; 10 bases fit TRBD2. J lost 5 bases, V lost 4 bases, and 5 bases had no gene match. The germline V gene has CDR1 MNHEY and CDR2 SVGAGI. The length of the CDR3 is 14 residues. This chain's CDR3 is CASSWASGSDEQYF. In DNA form, the CDR3 reads TGTGCCAGCAGTTGGGCTAGCGGGAGCGACGAGCAGTACTTC.

The genes are TRBV30 and TRBJ2-1; no reliable D call. V gave up 3 bases and J gave up 7 bases, with 13 bases separating them. Germline V CDR1 and CDR2: GTSNPN, SVGIG (reference sequence). There are 13 residues in the CDR3. CDR3: CAWRPPHPNEQFF. The CDR3 DNA is TGTGCCTGGAGACCGCCACACCCGAATGAGCAGTTCTTC.

This chain joins TRBV6-6 and TRBJ1-1; a possible D gene is TRBD1 (5 bases). Germline V gives CDR1 MNHNY, CDR2 SVGAGI (reference sequence). The CDR3 extends over 13 amino acids. With 6 bases removed from V and 1 base from J, the gap between germline ends came to 9 bases. The CDR3, as DNA: TGTGCCAGCAGATACGACAGGAACACTGAAGCTTTCTTT. Translated, it gives CASRYDRNTEAFF.

The gene calls are TRBV7-2 and TRBJ2-5; D not certain. V was trimmed by 5 bases and J by 0 bases, leaving 10 bases between them. Germline V gives CDR1 SGHTA, CDR2 FQGNSA. There are 14 residues in the CDR3. CDR3 nucleotides: TGTGCCAGCAGCCCAAGTGCAGACCAAGAGACCCAGTACTTC. Protein product: CASSPSADQETQYF.

Notes on this clone: Other DNA sequences in the same sample also yield this CDR3. This chain joins TRBV2 and TRBJ2-3; D ambiguous. The CDR3 contains 11 residues. Germline V gene sequence: CDR1 SNHLY, CDR2 FYNNEI. The V gene lost 6 bases and the J gene lost 6 bases, with 7 bases spanning the gap. The CDR3 is CASRGPDTQYF. The CDR3 nucleotides are TGTGCCAGCAGAGGGCCGGATACGCAGTATTTT.

Only one count was recorded for this clone. The rearrangement uses TRBV11-3 and TRBJ2-7; no clear D. The V and J ends lost 1 base and 5 bases respectively, with 6 bases between them. The CDR3 spans 12 residues. Germline-derived CDR1 and CDR2 are SGHNT and YENEEA. For the CDR3, the DNA is TGTGCCAGCAGCTTAGGGGGTCACGAGCAGTACTTC. This sequence encodes CASSLGGHEQYF.